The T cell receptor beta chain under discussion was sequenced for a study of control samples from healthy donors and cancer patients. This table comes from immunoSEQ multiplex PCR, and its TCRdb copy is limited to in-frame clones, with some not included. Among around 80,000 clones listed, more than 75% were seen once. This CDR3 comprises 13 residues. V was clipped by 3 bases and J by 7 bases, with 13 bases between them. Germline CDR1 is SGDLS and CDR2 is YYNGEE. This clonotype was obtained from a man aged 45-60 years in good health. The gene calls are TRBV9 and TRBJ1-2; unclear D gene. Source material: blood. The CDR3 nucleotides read TGTGCCAGCAGCGCGGGCGGCGGAGGTGGCTACACCTTC. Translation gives CASSAGGGGGYTF.